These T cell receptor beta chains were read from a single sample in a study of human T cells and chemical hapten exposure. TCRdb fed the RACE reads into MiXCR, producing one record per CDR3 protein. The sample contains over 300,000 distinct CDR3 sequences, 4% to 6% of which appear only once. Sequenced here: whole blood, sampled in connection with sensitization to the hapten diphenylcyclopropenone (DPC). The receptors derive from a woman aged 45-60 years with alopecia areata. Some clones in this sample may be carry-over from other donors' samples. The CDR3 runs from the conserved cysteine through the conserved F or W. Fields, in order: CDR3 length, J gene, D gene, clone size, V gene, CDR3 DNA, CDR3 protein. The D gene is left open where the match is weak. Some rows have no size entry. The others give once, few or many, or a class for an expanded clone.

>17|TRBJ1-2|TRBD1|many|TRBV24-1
TGTGCCACCAGTGCCTCCGGGACAGAAAGGACTAACTATGGCTACACCTTC
CATSASGTERTNYGYTF
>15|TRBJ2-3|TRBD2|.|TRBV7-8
TGTGCCAGCAGTCTAATAGCGGGAGTCCCAGATACGCAGTATTTT
CASSLIAGVPDTQYF
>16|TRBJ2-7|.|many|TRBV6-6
TGTGCCAGCAGTTACACCAAACTAGGCTCCCGAGGCGAGCAGTACTTC
CASSYTKLGSRGEQYF
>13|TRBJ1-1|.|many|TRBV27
TGTGCCAGCAGTACCCAGAGGAACACTGAAGCTTTCTTT
CASSTQRNTEAFF
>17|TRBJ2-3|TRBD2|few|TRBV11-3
TGTGCCAGCAGCGCCGGGACTAGCGGCCCGATTACAGATACGCAGTATTTT
CASSAGTSGPITDTQYF
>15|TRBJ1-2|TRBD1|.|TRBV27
TGTGCCAGCAGTCCGGGACAGGGCAGGAACTATGGCTACACCTTC
CASSPGQGRNYGYTF
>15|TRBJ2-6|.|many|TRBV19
TGTGCCAGTAGGCAGGATCTGGCTGGGGCCAACGTCCTGACTTTC
CASRQDLAGANVLTF
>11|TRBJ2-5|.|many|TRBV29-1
TGCAGCGTTGAGGGGGAAGAGACCCAGTACTTC
CSVEGEETQYF
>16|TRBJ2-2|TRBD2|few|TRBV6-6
TGTGCCAGCAGTTACTCTGCTAGCGGGTACACCGGGGAGCTGTTTTTT
CASSYSASGYTGELFF
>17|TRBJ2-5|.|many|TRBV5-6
TGTGCCAGCAGCTTGATGACGGCAGGGGTCCCTTCCGAGACCCAGTACTTC
CASSLMTAGVPSETQYF
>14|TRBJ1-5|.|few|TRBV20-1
TGCAGTGCTCTAGCACCCTTTAGCAATCAGCCCCAGCATTTT
CSALAPFSNQPQHF
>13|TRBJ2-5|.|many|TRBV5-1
TGCGCCAGCAGCGTCGAGGGTTTGGAGACCCAGTACTTC
CASSVEGLETQYF
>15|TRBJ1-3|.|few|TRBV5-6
TGTGCCAGCAGCTTGGGGCACGTCTCTGGAAACACCATATATTTT
CASSLGHVSGNTIYF
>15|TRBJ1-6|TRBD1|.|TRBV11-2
TGTGCCAGCAGCTTAGGGGGACAGCCCAATTCACCCCTCCACTTT
CASSLGGQPNSPLHF
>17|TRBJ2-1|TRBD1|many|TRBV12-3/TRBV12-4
TGTGCCAGCAGTTTAGTATTGGGACAGGTTTCCTACAATGAGCAGTTCTTC
CASSLVLGQVSYNEQFF
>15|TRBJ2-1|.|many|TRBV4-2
TGTGCCAGCAGCCAGGGGGCGGGGGCCAACAATGAGCAGTTCTTC
CASSQGAGANNEQFF
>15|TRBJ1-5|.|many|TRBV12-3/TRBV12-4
TGTGCCAGCAGTTTAGAGGGGGGCAGGAATCAGCCCCAGCATTTT
CASSLEGGRNQPQHF
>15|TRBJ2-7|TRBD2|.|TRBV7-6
TGTGCCAGCAGCGCGAAGAGCGGGAGTAAGTACGAGCAGTACTTC
CASSAKSGSKYEQYF
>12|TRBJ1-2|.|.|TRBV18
TGTGCCAGCTCACCAGGCAGGGAAGGCTACACCTTC
CASSPGREGYTF
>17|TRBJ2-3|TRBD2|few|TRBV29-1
TGCAGCGTTGAAGTCCCGACTAGCGGGCCTAGCACAGATACGCAGTATTTT
CSVEVPTSGPSTDTQYF
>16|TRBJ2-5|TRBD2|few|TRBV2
TGTGCCAACTTCGTCGCTAGCGGGGGGCTCCCGGAGACCCAGTACTTC
CANFVASGGLPETQYF
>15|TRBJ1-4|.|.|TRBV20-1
TGCAGTGCTGGTAGGGGGGCGGCAACTAATGAAAAACTGTTTTTT
CSAGRGAATNEKLFF
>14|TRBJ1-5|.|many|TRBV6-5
TGTGCCAGCAGGCAGCAGGGGTGGAGTCAGCCCCAGCATTTT
CASRQQGWSQPQHF
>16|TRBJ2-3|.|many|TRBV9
TGTGCCAGCAGCGTAGATAGCGGCCATCGGACAGATACGCAGTATTTT
CASSVDSGHRTDTQYF
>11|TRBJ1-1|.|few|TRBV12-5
TGTGCTAGTGGTGCTCACACTGAAGCTTTCTTT
CASGAHTEAFF
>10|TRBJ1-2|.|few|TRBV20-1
TGCAGTGCTAGGTTCTATGGCTACACCTTC
CSARFYGYTF
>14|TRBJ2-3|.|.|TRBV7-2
TGTGCCAGCCGCGTGAGTGGCAGCACAGATACGCAGTATTTT
CASRVSGSTDTQYF
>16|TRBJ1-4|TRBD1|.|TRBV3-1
TGTGCCAGCAGCCGCCTCAGACAGGGGGCGAGTGAAAAACTGTTTTTT
CASSRLRQGASEKLFF
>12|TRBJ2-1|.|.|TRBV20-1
TGCAGTGCTCCGGAAGGAGGTTGGGAGCAGTTCTTC
CSAPEGGWEQFF
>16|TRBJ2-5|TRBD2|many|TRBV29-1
TGCAGCGTTGAAGATCCTCTGACTAGCGGACAGAAGACCCAGTACTTC
CSVEDPLTSGQKTQYF
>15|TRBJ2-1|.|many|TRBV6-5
TGTGCCAGCAGTTACACCGCGGGCTCCTACAATGAGCAGTTCTTC
CASSYTAGSYNEQFF
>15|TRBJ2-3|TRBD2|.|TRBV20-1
TGCAGTGCTGAGCCTCTCCAGCGGGGGGAAGTTGCGCAGTATTTT
CSAEPLQRGEVAQYF
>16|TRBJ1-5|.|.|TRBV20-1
TGCAGTGCTAGAGATGTTAGGGACGCGAGAGGTCAGCCCCAGCATTTT
CSARDVRDARGQPQHF
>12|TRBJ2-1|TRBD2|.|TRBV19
TGTGCCAGTATTGGGCTAGCGGGAGGGCCCTTCTTC
CASIGLAGGPFF
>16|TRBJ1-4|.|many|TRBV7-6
TGTGCCAGCAGCGCAAGTAGGGCAGCAACTAATGAAAAACTGTTTTTT
CASSASRAATNEKLFF
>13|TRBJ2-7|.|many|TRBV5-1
TGCGCCAGCAGCTTGGCCACGGGTAGCGAGCAGTACTTC
CASSLATGSEQYF
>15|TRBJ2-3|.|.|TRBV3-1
TGTGCCAGCAGCCAAACGATAATAAGCAGAGATACGCAGTATTTT
CASSQTIISRDTQYF
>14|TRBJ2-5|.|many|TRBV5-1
TGCGCCAGCGGGGCAGGGGCGACTAAAGAGACCCAGTACTTC
CASGAGATKETQYF
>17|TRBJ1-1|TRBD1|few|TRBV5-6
TGTGCCAGCAGCTTGGGCAGGGGGCTCGGAATTGGCACTGAAGCTTTCTTT
CASSLGRGLGIGTEAFF
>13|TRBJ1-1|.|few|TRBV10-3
TGTGCCATCAGTGAGCTGCAGGGAGGGGAGGCTTTCTTT
CAISELQGGEAFF
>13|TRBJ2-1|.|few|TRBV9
TGTGCCAGCAGCGGGGGGACTTCTAGGGAGCAGTTCTTC
CASSGGTSREQFF
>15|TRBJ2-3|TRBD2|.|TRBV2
TGTGCCAGCCCGGGGCCAGCGGGAGAGAGAGATACGCAGTATTTT
CASPGPAGERDTQYF
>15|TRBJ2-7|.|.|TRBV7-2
TGTGCCAGCAGCTTGGGGTGGGCGGGAACCTACGAGCAGTACTTC
CASSLGWAGTYEQYF
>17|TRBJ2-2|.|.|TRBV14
TGTGCCAGCAGCCAAGTACAGTCGCCGAGGGGTACCGGGGAGCTGTTTTTT
CASSQVQSPRGTGELFF
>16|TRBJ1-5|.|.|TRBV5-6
TGTGCCAGCAGCCGTGTGCGCGGGGGCGGCAATCAGCCCCAGCATTTT
CASSRVRGGGNQPQHF
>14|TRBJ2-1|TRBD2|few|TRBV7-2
TGTGCCAGCAGCTTAGTCACTAGCGGACATGAGCAGTTCTTC
CASSLVTSGHEQFF
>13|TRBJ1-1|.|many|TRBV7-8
TGTGCCAGCAGCGCCCGCCTGAAGACTGAAGCTTTCTTT
CASSARLKTEAFF
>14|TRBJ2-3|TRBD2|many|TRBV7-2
TGTGCCAGCGGATCTAGCGGGGGGACAGATACGCAGTATTTT
CASGSSGGTDTQYF
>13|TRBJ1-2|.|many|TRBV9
TGTGCCAGCAGCGTTCTACCAGGGGATGGCTACACCTTC
CASSVLPGDGYTF
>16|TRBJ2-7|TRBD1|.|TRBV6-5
TGTGCCAGCAGTCAACGCCTAACAGGGGGCTACTACGAGCAGTACTTC
CASSQRLTGGYYEQYF